These 16 T cell receptor beta chains were all obtained from the same sample, sequenced in a study of shared clonotypes between healthy human individuals. Generated by immunoSEQ multiplex PCR, the TCRdb table keeps only in-frame clones and is missing some. This sample yields about 2.4 million clones, of which roughly 92% are seen a single time; roughly 0.13% belongs to the top ten. The sequencing sample was made of naive CD4+ T cells sorted from blood. Subset given: CD45RA+ positively selected. Receptors were obtained from a man between 18 and 35 years old in good health.

The chain couples TRBV30 to TRBJ1-2, with TRBD1 identical over 7 bases. Germline V gene lookup returns CDR1 GTSNPN and CDR2 SVGIG (reference sequence). This CDR3 region has 15 residues. Trimming at V came to 1 base and at J to 8 bases, leaving 13 bases not matched to a gene. The CDR3 coding sequence is TGTGCCTGGAGTGCTGGATTCACAGGGGAGACAGGCTACACCTTC. It is translated as CAWSAGFTGETGYTF.

This clone came up a few times. The chain uses TRBV30 and TRBJ1-5; D perhaps matches TRBD1 (5 bases). This CDR3 comprises 17 residues. V was cut by 7 bases and J by 6 bases, with 28 bases left in between. Germline V lookup: CDR1 GTSNPN, CDR2 SVGIG (reference sequence). CDR3 nucleotide sequence: TGTGCCTTATCTATGACCCGGACATCCTCGAATGGTCAGCCCCAGCATTTT. Translation gives CALSMTRTSSNGQPQHF.

The chain employs TRBV5-1 and TRBJ2-1; TRBD2 is a possible D gene (6 bases). Germline assignment: CDR1 SGHRS and CDR2 YFSETQ. This CDR3 is built from 15 residues. V dropped 2 bases and J dropped 10 bases, with 19 bases sitting between them. The CDR3: CASSFSLAGSGEQFF. The CDR3 nucleotides read TGCGCCAGCAGCTTTTCACTAGCCGGGAGTGGAGAGCAGTTCTTC.

CDR3 sequence: CASSPQGGGKQKLFF. The CDR3 coding sequence is TGTGCCAGCAGCCCGCAGGGAGGTGGTAAACAAAAACTGTTTTTT. The chain has TRBV7-2 and TRBJ1-4, with D perhaps matching TRBD1 (5 bases). The V gene lost 5 bases and the J gene lost 9 bases, with 19 bases spanning the gap. Germline CDR1 reads SGHTA; CDR2 reads FQGNSA. The CDR3 totals 15 residues.

The V and J genes are TRBV5-3 and TRBJ1-5; possible D gene TRBD1, 5 bases. TRBV5-3 is designated an ORF whose function remains uncertain. CDR3 size: 14 residues. V gave up 4 bases and J gave up 6 bases, with 14 bases separating them. For the CDR3, the DNA is TGTGCCAGAAGCAGGGACGGGGGTCCTCAGCCCCAGCATTTT. It is translated as CARSRDGGPQPQHF.

The V and J genes are TRBV27 and TRBJ2-1; no definite D call. The germline V and J ends were trimmed by 3 bases and 11 bases, with 11 bases remaining between them. Germline values: CDR1 MNHEY, CDR2 SMNVEV (reference sequence). The CDR3 consists of 12 residues. CDR3 sequence: CASSFTLDQQFF. CDR3 nucleotide sequence: TGTGCCAGCAGTTTCACTTTAGACCAGCAGTTCTTC.

V usage is TRBV6-1 and J usage is TRBJ2-7; 7 bases align to TRBD1. V shed 7 bases, J shed 1 base, and the junction held 10 bases outside the gene matches. CDR3 length: 15 amino acids. Germline loops: CDR1 MNHNS, CDR2 SASEGT. CDR3: CASIDRARLSYEQYF. The CDR3 region has the DNA TGTGCCAGCATTGACAGGGCGAGGTTATCCTACGAGCAGTACTTC.

This clone has just a few counts. The chain recombines TRBV19 with TRBJ1-2; 8 positions match TRBD1. J was trimmed by 7 bases and V by 6 bases; bases with no gene match: 10. Germline CDR1 reads LNHDA; CDR2 reads SQIVND (reference sequence). The length of the CDR3 is 14 residues. CDR3 nucleotides: TGTGCCAGTAGCACCGACAGGGGAGGTGGTGGCTACACCTTC. Its protein is CASSTDRGGGGYTF.

The chain joins TRBV2 to TRBJ1-2; a weak D match, TRBD1 (6 bases). This CDR3 is 14 amino acids long. CDR1 is SNHLY, CDR2 FYNNEI, per germline. V lost 7 bases and J lost 2, with 14 bases in between. Here the CDR3 reads CASKEQGQNYGYTF. DNA of the CDR3: TGTGCCAGCAAGGAGCAGGGGCAAAACTATGGCTACACCTTC.

The chain is built from TRBV7-9 and TRBJ1-3; 8 positions match TRBD1. The V and J ends lost 4 bases and 2 bases, in that order; junction bases with no gene match: 4. This CDR3 spans 15 amino acids. Germline values: CDR1 SEHNR, CDR2 FQNEAQ (reference sequence). CDR3 amino acids: CASSSQQGAGNTIYF. The DNA for the CDR3 is TGTGCCAGCAGCTCCCAACAGGGGGCTGGAAACACCATATATTTT.

V is TRBV30 and J is TRBJ2-5; D is unresolved. Judging by the DNA end, TRBJ2-7 fits better; the J call may be wrong. The CDR3 extends over 14 amino acids. CDR1 and CDR2 (germline): GTSNPN, SVGIG (reference sequence). The CDR3 loop reads CAWSPPASPYEQYF. Written as DNA, the CDR3 is TGTGCCTGGAGCCCCCCAGCCTCCCCCTACGAGCAGTACTTC.

This rearrangement joins TRBV28 to TRBJ1-2; possible D gene TRBD1, 6 bases. This CDR3 has 13 amino acids. From germline, CDR1 is MDHEN and CDR2 SYDVKM. The V end lost 8 bases, the J end lost 3 bases, and 13 bases lay between the germline ends. CDR3 bases: TGTGCCAGCCGAGGGGGGGCATACTATGGCTACACCTTC. Translated: CASRGGAYYGYTF.

This clone turned up a few times. The chain recombines TRBV7-9 with TRBJ1-1, with D perhaps matching TRBD1 (6 bases). Per germline, CDR1 SEHNR and CDR2 FQNEAQ (reference sequence). The V end lost 1 base, the J end lost 10 bases, and 13 bases lay between the germline ends. The CDR3 runs 13 residues. CDR3 DNA sequence: TGTGCCAGCAGCTTAGAGGCGGGGGCAAGAGCTTTCTTT. Translation: CASSLEAGARAFF.

The rearrangement joins TRBV5-1 to TRBJ1-1; possibly TRBD1 for D (5 bases). The CDR3 spans 14 residues. V was shortened by 1 base and J by 3 bases, with 10 bases between the two germline ends. Germline CDR1 and CDR2: SGHRS and YFSETQ. For the CDR3, the DNA is TGCGCCAGCAGCTTGTGGGGGAGGGACACTGAAGCTTTCTTT. Amino acid sequence: CASSLWGRDTEAFF.

The CDR3 DNA sequence: TGTGCCAGCAGTTACTCGAGATCAAAATACGAGCAGTACTTC. Translation gives CASSYSRSKYEQYF. This chain joins TRBV6-5 and TRBJ2-7; no clear D gene. Germline V lookup: CDR1 MNHEY, CDR2 SVGAGI. Trimming took 0 bases from V and 4 from J, leaving 10 bases between them. The CDR3 sequence is 14 residues long.

This clone was detected once. This sequence joins TRBV5-1 and TRBJ1-4; no clear D gene. Deletions cut 4 bases from V and 7 bases from J, with 11 bases between. The CDR3 contains 13 residues. Germline V gene lookup returns CDR1 SGHRS and CDR2 YFSETQ. The DNA of the CDR3 is TGCGCCAGCAGCAGGGAAAGCAGTGAAAAACTGTTTTTT. This sequence encodes CASSRESSEKLFF.